This T cell receptor (beta chain) was sequenced for a study of T cell responses to AZD1222 COVID-19 vaccine. As for this clone: Its cognate antigen is unknown.

After removal of 4 bases from V and 5 bases from J, the junction contained 3 bases not matched to a gene. Germline values: CDR1 SGHRS, CDR2 YFSETQ. The CDR3 sequence is 13 residues long. Regarding the study as a whole: Without day 14 samples, only post-peak T cell repertoires were studied. An increase in Spike-specific TCR breadth and depth was observed after two AZD1222 doses.

Here immunoSEQ multiplex PCR was the method, and the copy in TCRdb shows in-frame clones only, minus some. The sample holds 120,000 or so clones; 80% to 90% are singletons and the top ten take 11%. This TCR was sampled from an adult in good health. The sequences come from peripheral blood, collected on day 0 of MenACWY control vaccination. The chain has TRBV5-1 and TRBJ1-1; TRBD1 agrees at 9 bases. The CDR3 region is CASSQTGGTEAFF. Here the CDR3 DNA reads TGCGCCAGCAGCCAGACAGGGGGGACTGAAGCTTTCTTT.